This T cell receptor beta chain was obtained from a study of shared clonotypes between healthy human individuals. Regarding this clone: Its antigen is currently unknown.

Into CD45RA+ naive and CD45RA-negative memory subsets, the CD4+ cells were split. The germline gives CDR1 MGHDK, CDR2 SYGVNS. This CDR3 has 16 amino acids. V was clipped by 5 bases and J by 6 bases; unmatched bases: 11. Profiling relied on immunoSEQ multiplex PCR, and the TCRdb table lists in-frame clones only, not all of them. The data show 1,500,000 or so clones, just under 99% seen once. Regarding the study as a whole: Of the naive CD4 clonotypes, 4% to 5% were shared across several donors. Incomplete sequencing of sorted subsets was indicated by rarefaction despite large depth.

The sample consisted of naive CD4+ T cells sorted from blood. The subset denotes: CD45RA+ positively selected. The V gene is TRBV25-1, the J gene TRBJ2-2, with 8 bases that match TRBD2. This sequence originates from a young man in good health. CDR3 bases: TGTGCCAGCAGTTCTATTAGCGGGAAGGGTTCCGGGGAGCTGTTTTTT. Encoded protein: CASSSISGKGSGELFF.